The clone carrying this T cell receptor beta chain turned up a few times. The target antigen is unknown. The CDR3 has 14 amino acids. The V gene's germline CDR1 is LGHNA and CDR2 YSLEER. Deletions cut 4 bases from V and 0 bases from J, with 9 bases between. The data are from a study of cytomegalovirus exposure and HLA in healthy donors. Study summary: The study placed approximately 81% of its roughly 410 genotyped donors in the Caucasian-associated ancestry cluster.

Vbeta (60) and Jbeta (13) primers were used in the PCR. The table came from immunoSEQ multiplex PCR; TCRdb's copy has only in-frame clones and leaves some out. The sample includes 130,000 to 150,000 clones, roughly 80% of them seen just once. Study conclusions and caveats: Analysis performed later showed TCR beta chains linked to HLA being more clonally expanded than equally common others. From TCR beta sequences, most subjects' HLA-A and HLA-B alleles were reportedly predicted accurately. Analyses of presence and absence presupposed an approximately uniform sequencing depth across donors.

The V and J genes are TRBV4-3 and TRBJ1-1; a possible D gene is TRBD1 (5 bases). The sample taken for sequencing was PBMCs. This clonotype was sampled from a man aged 18 to 29 in good health and CMV-seronegative. CDR3 DNA: TGCGCCAGCAGCCCTCGACAGTTGAACACTGAAGCTTTCTTT. Amino acid sequence: CASSPRQLNTEAFF.